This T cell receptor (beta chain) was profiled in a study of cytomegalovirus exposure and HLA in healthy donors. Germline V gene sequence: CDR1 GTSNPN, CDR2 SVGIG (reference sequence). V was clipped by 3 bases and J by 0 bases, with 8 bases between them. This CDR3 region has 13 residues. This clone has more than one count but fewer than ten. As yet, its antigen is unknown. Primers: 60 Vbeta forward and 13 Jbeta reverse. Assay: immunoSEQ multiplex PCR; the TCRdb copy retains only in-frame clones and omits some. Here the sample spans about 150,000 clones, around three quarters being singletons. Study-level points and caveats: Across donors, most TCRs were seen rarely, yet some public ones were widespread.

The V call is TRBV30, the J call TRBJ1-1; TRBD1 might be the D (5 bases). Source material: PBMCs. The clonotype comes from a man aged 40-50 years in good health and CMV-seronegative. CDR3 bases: TGTGCCTGGAGGGAGGGGCTGAACACTGAAGCTTTCTTT. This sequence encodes CAWREGLNTEAFF.